Following are 3 T cell receptor beta chains from one sample sequenced in a study of T cell repertoires in ileal Crohn's disease. The data were produced by immunoSEQ multiplex PCR, yet TCRdb's version contains in-frame clones alone and is incomplete. The table shows under 6,000 clones, with roughly 81% occurring only once. The source material was ileal tissue. The source of these receptors is an adult with Crohn's disease.

V is TRBV27 and J is TRBJ2-2; D is unclear. V gave up 3 bases and J gave up 8 bases, with 10 bases separating them. CDR3 length: 13 residues. Germline values: CDR1 MNHEY, CDR2 SMNVEV (reference sequence). The CDR3 DNA sequence: TGTGCCAGCAGTTTGAGGATTTCGGGGGAGCTGTTTTTT. Residues: CASSLRISGELFF.

This sequence joins TRBV6-5 and TRBJ2-3; 8 positions match TRBD2. The germline CDR1 and CDR2 sequences are MNHEY and SVGAGI. V lost 6 bases to trimming and J lost 2 bases; unmatched junction nucleotides: 7. This CDR3 has 15 amino acids. The CDR3 spells CASSSQAGVTDTQYF. CDR3 bases: TGTGCCAGCAGCTCACAAGCGGGGGTCACAGATACGCAGTATTTT.

J is TRBJ2-3 and V is TRBV5-1; 13 nucleotides line up with TRBD2. CDR3 size: 16 residues. Germline CDR1 is SGHRS and CDR2 is YFSETQ. V lost 2 bases to trimming and J lost 6 bases; unmatched junction nucleotides: 6. This CDR3 is CASSLTSGGAWDTQYF. The CDR3, as DNA: TGCGCCAGCAGCTTAACTAGCGGGGGGGCCTGGGATACGCAGTATTTT.